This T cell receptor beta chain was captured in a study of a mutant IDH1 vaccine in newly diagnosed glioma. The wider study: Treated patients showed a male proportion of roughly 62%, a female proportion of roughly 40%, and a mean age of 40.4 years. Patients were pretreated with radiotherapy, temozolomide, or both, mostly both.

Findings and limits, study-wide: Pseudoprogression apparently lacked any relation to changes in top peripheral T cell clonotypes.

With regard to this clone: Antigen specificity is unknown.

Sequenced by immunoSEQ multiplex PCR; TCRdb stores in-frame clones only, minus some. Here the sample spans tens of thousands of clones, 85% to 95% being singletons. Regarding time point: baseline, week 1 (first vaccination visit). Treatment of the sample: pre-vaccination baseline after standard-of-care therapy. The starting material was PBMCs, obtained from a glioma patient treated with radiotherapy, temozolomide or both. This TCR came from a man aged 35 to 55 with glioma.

The CDR3 region is CATSDPGGVSYEQYF. In nucleotides, the CDR3 is TGTGCCACCTCCGACCCGGGGGGGGTCTCCTACGAGCAGTACTTC. The chain couples TRBV19 to TRBJ2-7; 8 nucleotides align to TRBD2. With 10 bases clipped from V and 0 bases from J, the junction kept 11 bases outside the gene matches. The CDR3 totals 15 residues. The germline gives CDR1 LNHDA, CDR2 SQIVND (reference sequence).